A single T cell receptor beta chain is shown here with its context. Germline CDR1 PRHDT, CDR2 FYEKMQ (reference sequence). The length of the CDR3 is 15 residues. Trimming took 9 bases from V and 3 from J; bases not matched to a gene: 10. This entry comes from a study of blood T cell repertoires in COVID-19. Study summary: Both acute and convalescent COVID-19 samples were obtained from the United States, Italy and Spain.

Generated by immunoSEQ multiplex PCR, the TCRdb table keeps only in-frame clones and is missing some. The sample holds hundreds of thousands of clones, about 90% seen once. Seattle patients were enrolled during active infection and followed longitudinally. The sequenced sample consisted of peripheral blood. This receptor was identified in a woman aged 25 to 45 with COVID-19, enrolled during active disease. The chain joins TRBV13 to TRBJ2-2; 7 bases line up with TRBD1. The CDR3 DNA is TGTGCCAGTGAGAACAGGGGTTCGTACACCGGGGAGCTGTTTTTT. Its protein product is CASENRGSYTGELFF.